Below, 26 T cell receptor beta chains from the same sample are listed, as sequenced in a study of T cell repertoires in cytomegalovirus infection. One entry per CDR3 protein, called by TCRdb with MiXCR from the reads. The repertoire consists of 550,000 to 850,000 distinct CDR3 sequences, with about 30% occurring once and the leading ten covering 15% to 20%. Their specific antigens are unknown. The sample consisted of cultured PBMCs, taken from culture after CMV antigen stimulation. All receptors come from a human donor in good health (CMV status not recorded). Some clones in this sample may be carry-over from other donors' samples.

A few counts support this clonotype. The chain is built from TRBV12-3 or TRBV12-4 and TRBJ1-5; 9 bases line up with TRBD1. CDR3 length: 15 residues. V was pared by 5 bases and J by 9 bases, with 11 bases of the junction left unmatched. DNA of the CDR3: TGTGCCAGCAGTATGGGACAGGGAGGCCCCGGGCCCCAGCATTTT. Amino acids: CASSMGQGGPGPQHF.

The V call is TRBV30, the J call TRBJ2-1; a weak D match, TRBD1 (7 bases). Trimming shortened V by 4 bases and J by 4 bases, and 17 bases separated the two germline ends. CDR3 size: 15 residues. CDR1 GTSNPN and CDR2 SVGIG come from the germline V gene (reference sequence). CDR3: CAWTSGGQGYNEQFF. The DNA of the CDR3 is TGTGCCTGGACTTCAGGGGGGCAGGGTTACAATGAGCAGTTCTTC.

The chain combines TRBV2 with TRBJ1-2, with D unclear. CDR1 is SNHLY and CDR2 is FYNNEI in the germline V gene. The CDR3 sequence is 16 residues long. Trimming cost V 6 bases and J 6 bases, with 23 bases left between them. The CDR3 protein is CASRGPPRRSSHGYTF. Here the CDR3 DNA reads TGTGCCAGCAGGGGCCCGCCACGCCGATCGTCCCATGGCTACACCTTC.

V is TRBV7-9 and J is TRBJ1-6, with a tentative D call TRBD1 (6 bases). Germline V gene data show CDR1 as SEHNR and CDR2 as FQNEAQ (reference sequence). The CDR3 length is 13 residues. Trimming took 4 bases from V and 8 from J, leaving 9 bases between them. The chain's CDR3 is CASSWNRDSPLHF. The DNA for the CDR3 is TGTGCCAGCAGCTGGAACAGGGATTCACCCCTCCACTTT.

The rearrangement joins TRBV5-4 to TRBJ2-1; 11 bases are shared with TRBD2. The germline V gene has CDR1 SGHNT and CDR2 YYREEE (reference sequence). This CDR3 comprises 17 residues. After removal of 4 bases from V and 4 bases from J, the junction contained 10 bases not matched to a gene. CDR3: CASSPGTSGRGYNEQFF. In DNA form, the CDR3 reads TGTGCCAGCAGCCCCGGGACTAGCGGAAGAGGGTACAATGAGCAGTTCTTC.

V is TRBV2 and J is TRBJ1-4; D unclear. The V gene lost 6 bases and the J gene lost 0 bases, with 11 bases spanning the gap. The germline V gene has CDR1 SNHLY and CDR2 FYNNEI. The CDR3 totals 15 residues. CDR3 region: CASRTTPATNEKLFF. In DNA form, the CDR3 reads TGTGCCAGCAGGACGACACCTGCAACTAATGAAAAACTGTTTTTT.

The sample holds many counts of this clonotype. The CDR3 DNA follows: TGTGCCAGCAGCTTAAGGAGAGACCAAGAGACCCAGTACTTC. Translation: CASSLRRDQETQYF. The rearrangement uses TRBV7-2 and TRBJ2-5; no clear D. V lost 2 bases, J lost 0 bases, and 7 bases lay in between. Per germline, CDR1 SGHTA and CDR2 FQGNSA. The CDR3 runs 14 residues.

This clonotype turned up a few times. This rearrangement joins TRBV7-2 to TRBJ2-2; 12 nucleotides line up with TRBD2. With V trimmed by 5 bases and J by 5 bases, 12 bases remained unmatched. This CDR3 is built from 18 residues. Germline V lookup: CDR1 SGHTA, CDR2 FQGNSA. The CDR3 sequence is CASSTLRLAGGTTGELFF. CDR3 nucleotides: TGTGCCAGCAGCACCCTCAGGCTAGCGGGAGGGACTACCGGGGAGCTGTTTTTT. Full variable domain (outside the CDR3, taken from reference TRBV7-2 and TRBJ2-2): GAGVSQSPSNKVTEKGKDVELRCDPISGHTALYWYRQSLGQGLEFLIYFQGNSAPDKSGLPSDRFSAERTGGSVSTLTIQRTQQEDSAVYLCASSTLRLAGGTTGELFFGEGSRLTVL.

The chain uses TRBV11-2 and TRBJ1-4; D remains ambiguous. V lost 7 bases, J lost 10 bases, and 19 bases lay in between. Germline V lookup: CDR1 SGHAT, CDR2 FQNNGV. This CDR3 is 14 amino acids long. CDR3 sequence reads: CASTASLAGVKLFF. In DNA, the CDR3 is TGTGCCAGCACCGCCTCGCTTGCAGGTGTAAAACTGTTTTTT.

The chain uses TRBV7-9 and TRBJ2-4; D is perhaps TRBD2 (6 bases). This CDR3 contains 16 residues. In germline, CDR1 is SEHNR, CDR2 FQNEAQ (reference sequence). The V and J ends lost 5 bases and 0 bases respectively, with 14 bases between them. The CDR3 sequence is CASSHGSSLAKNIQYF. The CDR3 DNA reads TGTGCCAGCAGCCACGGGAGTAGCCTAGCCAAAAACATTCAGTACTTC.

This clonotype showed up just a few times. J is TRBJ2-1 and V is TRBV7-6, with TRBD2 matching 9 bases. The V gene end was trimmed by 5 bases and the J gene end by 2 bases; junction bases not matched to a gene: 10. The germline V gene encodes CDR1 SGHVS and CDR2 FNYEAQ. The CDR3 extends over 17 amino acids. In nucleotides, the CDR3 is TGTGCCAGCAGCGCCACCATCAGCGGGAGGCCCTACAATGAGCAGTTCTTC. It yields the protein CASSATISGRPYNEQFF. The full variable domain, with the rest looked up from reference TRBV7-6 and TRBJ2-1, is GAGVSQSPRYKVTKRGQDVALRCDPISGHVSLYWYRQALGQGPEFLTYFNYEAQQDKSGLPNDRFSAERPEGSISTLTIQRTEQRDSAMYRCASSATISGRPYNEQFFGPGTRLTVL.

The V gene is TRBV18, the J gene TRBJ2-7, with D tentatively TRBD2 (6 bases). There are 15 residues in the CDR3. Germline CDR1 is KGHSH and CDR2 is LQKENI. V was trimmed by 4 bases and J by 0 bases, leaving 13 bases between them. Written as DNA, the CDR3 is TGTGCCAGCTCACGAGGGGAGGCTGACTCCTACGAGCAGTACTTC. The encoded protein is CASSRGEADSYEQYF. The whole variable domain, remainder taken from reference TRBV18 and TRBJ2-7, is NAGVMQNPRHLVRRRGQEARLRCSPMKGHSHVYWYRQLPEEGLKFMVYLQKENIIDESGMPKERFSAEFPKEGPSILRIQQVVRGDSAAYFCASSRGEADSYEQYFGPGTRLTVT.

The chain uses TRBV20-1 and TRBJ2-7; no clear D. Trimming shortened V by 6 bases and J by 1 base, and 4 bases separated the two germline ends. This CDR3 contains 10 residues. The germline V gene has CDR1 DFQATT and CDR2 SNEGSKA (reference sequence). The CDR3 region is CSAKSYEQYF. For the CDR3, the DNA is TGCAGTGCGAAATCCTACGAGCAGTACTTC.

This clonotype was found many times. The rearrangement links TRBV2 to TRBJ2-2, with a possible D match to TRBD1 (5 bases). CDR3 length: 14 residues. Germline V CDR1 and CDR2: SNHLY, FYNNEI. V lost 6 bases and J 2 bases, leaving 10 bases between the germline ends. The CDR3 DNA follows: TGTGCCAGCAGCGATGACAGAAACACCGGGGAGCTGTTTTTT. Its translation is CASSDDRNTGELFF.

This sequence joins TRBV4-1 and TRBJ2-1; D not resolved. The germline gives CDR1 MGHRA, CDR2 YSYEKL. CDR3 length: 16 amino acids. V lost 4 bases to trimming and J lost 2 bases, with 15 bases between them. In nucleotides, the CDR3 is TGCGCCAGCAGCCCCAGCGCGTCGGCCCCCTACAATGAGCAGTTCTTC. This translates into CASSPSASAPYNEQFF.

This chain joins TRBV6-1 and TRBJ2-5; D uncertain. V was clipped by 5 bases and J by 5 bases, with 15 bases between them. This CDR3 is 14 amino acids long. CDR1 is MNHNS, CDR2 SASEGT, per germline. CDR3 bases: TGTGCCAGCAGTTCCCGGTCGCGAGACGAGACCCAGTACTTC. Translated, it gives CASSSRSRDETQYF.

This clonotype was seen more than once but under ten times. The V and J genes are TRBV28 and TRBJ1-5, with 8 bases that match TRBD1. This CDR3 spans 15 amino acids. V was clipped by 3 bases and J by 5 bases; unmatched bases: 6. Germline V gene sequence: CDR1 MDHEN, CDR2 SYDVKM. The CDR3 DNA reads TGTGCCAGCAGTTTCCCCGGACAGGGCTATCAGCCCCAGCATTTT. Amino acids: CASSFPGQGYQPQHF.

V usage is TRBV11-2 and J usage is TRBJ2-5; a weak D match, TRBD1 (6 bases). CDR3 length equals 15 residues. Trimming cost V 0 bases and J 2 bases, with 10 bases left between them. Germline lookup yields CDR1 SGHAT and CDR2 FQNNGV. CDR3 sequence: CASSLDRGSQETQYF. The CDR3 DNA follows: TGTGCCAGCAGCTTAGACAGGGGATCTCAAGAGACCCAGTACTTC.

In this sample, this clonotype turned up a few times. The CDR3 region is CAISDGRGNYEQYF. The CDR3 coding sequence is TGTGCCATCAGTGACGGGAGGGGGAATTACGAGCAGTACTTC. This chain joins TRBV10-3 and TRBJ2-7; 8 nucleotides align to TRBD2. This CDR3 comprises 14 residues. The V segment lost 3 bases and the J segment 4 bases; nucleotides outside the gene matches: 5. Germline assignment: CDR1 ENHRY and CDR2 SYGVKD.

As concerns this clonotype: This may come from a read error, since a much larger clone is one base off. The chain carries TRBV7-9 and TRBJ2-5; no reliable D call. Trimming took 5 bases from V and 4 from J, leaving 2 bases between them. This CDR3 contains 10 residues. Germline assignment: CDR1 SEHNR and CDR2 FQNEAQ (reference sequence). The CDR3 nucleotides are TGTGCCAGCAGCACAGAGACCCAGTACTTC. Translating it yields CASSTETQYF.

The V call is TRBV20-1, the J call TRBJ1-5, with TRBD1 as a possible D gene (5 bases). V was shortened by 6 bases and J by 3 bases, with 15 bases between the two germline ends. This CDR3 contains 14 residues. Germline loops: CDR1 DFQATT, CDR2 SNEGSKA (reference sequence). The chain's CDR3 is CSASAGIINQPQHF. The CDR3 DNA reads as TGCAGTGCCAGCGCAGGGATAATCAATCAGCCCCAGCATTTT.

This clonotype was counted many times. The J gene is TRBJ2-3, the V gene TRBV5-4, with 7 bases lining up with TRBD2. Germline V gene sequence: CDR1 SGHNT, CDR2 YYREEE (reference sequence). The CDR3 runs to 14 residues. V was clipped by 4 bases and J by 4 bases; unmatched bases: 6. The CDR3 DNA sequence: TGTGCCAGCAGCCCGGGGCTAGCGGCAGATACGCAGTATTTT. This gives the protein CASSPGLAADTQYF. The whole variable domain, remainder taken from reference TRBV5-4 and TRBJ2-3, is ETGVTQSPTHLIKTRGQQVTLRCSSQSGHNTVSWYQQALGQGPQFIFQYYREEENGRGNFPPRFSGLQFPNYSSELNVNALELDDSALYLCASSPGLAADTQYFGPGTRLTVL.

This rearrangement joins TRBV20-1 to TRBJ1-1, with 7 bases that match TRBD1. The V and J ends lost 6 bases and 3 bases, in that order; junction bases with no gene match: 7. CDR1 is DFQATT, CDR2 SNEGSKA, per germline (reference sequence). The CDR3 spans 13 residues. CDR3: CSAGGQADTEAFF. For the CDR3, the DNA is TGCAGTGCCGGAGGACAGGCCGACACTGAAGCTTTCTTT.

A few counts support this clonotype. The rearrangement joins TRBV7-2 to TRBJ2-7; tentative D call: TRBD2 (6 bases). In germline, CDR1 is SGHTA, CDR2 FQGNSA. This CDR3 has 14 amino acids. V was pared by 4 bases and J by 3 bases, with 13 bases between. The CDR3 DNA is TGTGCCAGCAGCTCGTCTAGCGTAAACTACGAGCAGTACTTC. As protein: CASSSSSVNYEQYF.

This clonotype has at least ten counts. One end of the junction is discordant with germline, which a read error may explain. V gene TRBV7-8 combines with J gene TRBJ1-5, with D uncertain. The germline CDR1 and CDR2 sequences are SGHVS and FQNEAQ. The CDR3 consists of 11 residues. The CDR3 DNA is TGTGCCAGCGGCTTAGATCAGCCCCAGCATTTT. It yields the protein CASGLDQPQHF.

This sequence joins TRBV12-3 or TRBV12-4 and TRBJ1-1, with a possible D match to TRBD1 (5 bases). CDR3 length: 12 amino acids. Deletions cut 6 bases from V and 8 bases from J, with 13 bases between. The CDR3 reads CASSPSGWEAFF. The CDR3 DNA is TGTGCCAGCAGCCCATCAGGGTGGGAAGCTTTCTTT.